Included here is one T cell receptor (beta chain) sequence, with context. Its antigen is unknown. This sample was taken from a study of shared clonotypes between healthy human individuals. Regarding the study as a whole: Shared across a few donors were about 4.6% of the naive CD4 clonotypes. Generation of non-shared clonotypes was less probable than generation of clonotypes shared by all four donors. It was anticipated that sequencing depth would influence how many clonotypes donors shared.

Germline CDR1 LNHDA, CDR2 SQIVND (reference sequence). The CDR3 has 15 residues. V dropped 6 bases and J dropped 4; count of bases not matched to a gene: 8. TCRdb's table, derived via immunoSEQ multiplex PCR, lists solely in-frame clones and lacks some. The top ten hold roughly 0.15% of the sample, which has millions of clones, around nine tenths seen once. The TCR was taken from a young man in good health. The sample comprised naive CD4+ T cells sorted from blood. As for subset: CD45RA+ positively selected. V usage is TRBV19 and J usage is TRBJ2-2; 7 bases are shared with TRBD1. The CDR3 sequence is CASSSTGLGTGELFF. DNA of the CDR3: TGTGCCAGTAGCTCGACAGGGTTGGGCACCGGGGAGCTGTTTTTT.